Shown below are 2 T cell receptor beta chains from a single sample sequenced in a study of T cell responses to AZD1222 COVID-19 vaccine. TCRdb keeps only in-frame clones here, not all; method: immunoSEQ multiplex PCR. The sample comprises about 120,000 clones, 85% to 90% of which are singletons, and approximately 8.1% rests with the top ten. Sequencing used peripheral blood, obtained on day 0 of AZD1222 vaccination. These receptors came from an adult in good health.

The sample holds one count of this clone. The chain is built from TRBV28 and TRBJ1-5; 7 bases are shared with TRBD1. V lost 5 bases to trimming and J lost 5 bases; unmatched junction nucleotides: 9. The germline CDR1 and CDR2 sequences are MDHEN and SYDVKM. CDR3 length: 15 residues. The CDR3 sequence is CASSPPTGRYQPQHF. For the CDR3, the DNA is TGTGCCAGCAGTCCACCGACAGGGCGGTATCAGCCCCAGCATTTT.

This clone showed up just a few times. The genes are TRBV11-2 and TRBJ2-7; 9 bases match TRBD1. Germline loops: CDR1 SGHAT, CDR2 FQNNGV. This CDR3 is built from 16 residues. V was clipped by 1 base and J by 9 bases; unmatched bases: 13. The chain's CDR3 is CASSLGTGGGLRGQYF. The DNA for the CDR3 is TGTGCCAGCAGCTTAGGAACAGGGGGCGGACTACGTGGGCAGTACTTC.